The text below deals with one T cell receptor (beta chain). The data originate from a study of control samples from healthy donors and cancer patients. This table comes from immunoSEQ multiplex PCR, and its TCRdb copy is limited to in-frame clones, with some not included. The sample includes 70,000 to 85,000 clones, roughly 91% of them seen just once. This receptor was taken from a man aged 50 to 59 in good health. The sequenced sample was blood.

CDR3 loop: CASSRGQGNGYTF. CDR3 bases: TGTGCCAGCAGCCGGGGACAGGGCAATGGCTACACCTTC. The genes are TRBV6-5 and TRBJ1-2, with TRBD1 matching 9 bases. With V trimmed by 6 bases and J by 6 bases, 5 bases remained unmatched. CDR3 length: 13 residues. Germline V lookup: CDR1 MNHEY, CDR2 SVGAGI.